Below are 5 T cell receptor beta chains sequenced from a single sample in a study of cytomegalovirus exposure and HLA in healthy donors. Profiling relied on immunoSEQ multiplex PCR, and the TCRdb table lists in-frame clones only, not all of them. The sample has 100,000 to 150,000 clones; about nine tenths are singletons. The sequenced sample was PBMCs. These receptors came from a woman under 30 in good health and CMV-seronegative.

V is TRBV25-1 and J is TRBJ2-5, with D tentatively TRBD2 (5 bases). The CDR3 is 14 amino acids. Trimming cost V 2 bases and J 5 bases, with 12 bases left between them. Germline V gene sequence: CDR1 MGHDK, CDR2 SYGVNS. CDR3 protein: CASSEEGFDETQYF. CDR3 DNA sequence: TGTGCCAGCAGTGAAGAGGGATTCGACGAGACCCAGTACTTC.

The chain is built from TRBV19 and TRBJ2-2; 11 nucleotides align to TRBD1. This CDR3 comprises 17 residues. CDR1 and CDR2 (germline): LNHDA, SQIVND (reference sequence). Trimming took 6 bases from V and 6 from J; bases not matched to a gene: 12. The CDR3 DNA reads TGTGCCAGTAGAAAACCCGGGACAGGGGGTCTCGCCGGGGAGCTGTTTTTT. This encodes CASRKPGTGGLAGELFF.

The chain is built from TRBV6-5 and TRBJ2-5; 9 bases fit TRBD2. V gave up 2 bases and J gave up 5 bases; unmatched junction bases: 3. The CDR3 consists of 14 residues. Germline V lookup: CDR1 MNHEY, CDR2 SVGAGI. Written as DNA, the CDR3 is TGTGCCAGCAGTTACGGGACTAGCTTCGAGACCCAGTACTTC. Translation gives CASSYGTSFETQYF.

The chain is built from TRBV11-2 and TRBJ2-1; TRBD1 aligns across 7 bases. The CDR3 spans 13 residues. The germline V gene has CDR1 SGHAT and CDR2 FQNNGV. J gave up 9 bases and V 1 base, and 3 bases lay outside the gene matches. CDR3 loop: CASSLGGGGEQFF. As DNA, the CDR3 is TGTGCCAGCAGCTTAGGAGGGGGCGGTGAGCAGTTCTTC.

This clone occurred a few times. This chain uses TRBV11-2 with TRBJ2-7, with TRBD2 matching over 8 bases. V lost 1 base to trimming and J lost 6 bases; unmatched junction nucleotides: 14. The CDR3 is 17 amino acids. Germline V CDR1 and CDR2: SGHAT, FQNNGV. This CDR3 reads CASSLGAGASPRSEQYF. The CDR3 region has the DNA TGTGCCAGCAGCTTAGGAGCGGGAGCGTCTCCTCGCTCCGAGCAGTACTTC.